These 24 T cell receptor beta chains originate from one sample sequenced in a study of blood T cell repertoires in COVID-19. Assay: immunoSEQ multiplex PCR; the TCRdb copy retains only in-frame clones and omits some. This repertoire shows under 200,000 clones, 65% to 85% found once; its top ten account for approximately 2.4%. Sequenced input: peripheral blood. The receptors shown here come from a human donor with acute or convalescent COVID-19. The donor label of this sample is uncertain.

This clone is a singleton in its sample. The chain carries TRBV27 and TRBJ1-2; no clear D gene. The length of the CDR3 is 13 residues. Germline CDR1 is MNHEY and CDR2 is SMNVEV (reference sequence). The V end was cut by 3 bases, the J end by 2 bases, with 7 bases between. The CDR3 DNA is TGTGCCAGCAGTTTGACGGGGAACTATGGCTACACCTTC. This sequence encodes CASSLTGNYGYTF.

The rearrangement uses TRBV5-4 and TRBJ2-7, with 7 bases fitting TRBD1. Germline loops: CDR1 SGHNT, CDR2 YYREEE (reference sequence). The CDR3 extends over 14 amino acids. J was trimmed by 0 bases and V by 3 bases; bases with no gene match: 3. CDR3 DNA: TGTGCCAGCAGCTCGACAGGGAGCTCCTACGAGCAGTACTTC. Protein: CASSSTGSSYEQYF.

In this sample, this clone turned up a few times. The rearrangement joins TRBV14 to TRBJ2-3; 7 bases are a match to TRBD1. The CDR3 has 15 amino acids. The germline V gene encodes CDR1 SGHDN and CDR2 FVKESK. V lost 3 bases, J lost 0 bases, and 3 bases stayed unmatched. The CDR3 DNA is TGTGCCAGCAGCCACAGACAGGGAAGCACAGATACGCAGTATTTT. This translates into CASSHRQGSTDTQYF.

The chain recombines TRBV15 with TRBJ2-3; D is possibly TRBD2 (5 bases). V was shortened by 4 bases and J by 3 bases, with 8 bases between the two germline ends. Germline lookup yields CDR1 LNHNV and CDR2 YYDKDF (reference sequence). The CDR3 totals 13 residues. The CDR3 here is CATSTGGTDTQYF. The CDR3 DNA follows: TGTGCCACCAGCACTGGCGGGACAGATACGCAGTATTTT.

This clone has just one count. The rearrangement uses TRBV14 and TRBJ2-4; 11 nucleotides line up with TRBD2. CDR1 is SGHDN, CDR2 FVKESK, per germline. This CDR3 has 16 amino acids. V lost 4 bases to trimming and J lost 6 bases; unmatched junction nucleotides: 8. The DNA of the CDR3 is TGTGCCAGCAGCCGCCCCACTAGCGGGAGAAGAAACATTCAGTACTTC. Protein sequence: CASSRPTSGRRNIQYF.

This chain connects TRBV6-4 to TRBJ2-2, with 10 bases matching TRBD2. V was clipped by 3 bases and J by 4 bases; unmatched bases: 2. This CDR3 has 15 residues. Germline V gives CDR1 MRHNA, CDR2 SNTAGT. Here the CDR3 reads CASSELAGSTGELFF. The CDR3 DNA follows: TGTGCCAGCAGTGAACTAGCGGGGTCCACCGGGGAGCTGTTTTTT.

The chain carries TRBV6-5 and TRBJ2-7, with 7 bases fitting TRBD2. The germline gives CDR1 MNHEY, CDR2 SVGAGI. This CDR3 region has 15 residues. The trim removed 6 bases at V and 2 bases at J, leaving 10 bases unmatched. The CDR3 is CASSRGGVLAYEQYF. DNA for the CDR3: TGTGCCAGCAGCCGGGGAGGGGTCTTGGCCTACGAGCAGTACTTC.

J is TRBJ2-7 and V is TRBV11-2; TRBD2 aligns across 9 bases. V shed 5 bases and J 1 base; nucleotides not matched to a gene: 15. CDR3 length equals 18 residues. Germline CDR1 reads SGHAT; CDR2 reads FQNNGV. The CDR3, as DNA: TGTGCCAGCAGCCCGCGCGGCGCGGGGGGGCCTGGGTCCTACGAGCAGTACTTC. This codes for CASSPRGAGGPGSYEQYF.

This clone appeared once. The rearrangement links TRBV27 to TRBJ1-1; D gene ambiguous. CDR1 is MNHEY, CDR2 SMNVEV, per germline (reference sequence). The CDR3 contains 13 residues. Trimming pared 6 bases from V and 5 bases from J, leaving 13 bases between. This chain's CDR3 is CASSPVWRTEAFF. The DNA of the CDR3 is TGTGCCAGCAGCCCCGTTTGGAGGACTGAAGCTTTCTTT.

The chain couples TRBV2 to TRBJ1-5; D is unresolved. V was pared by 3 bases and J by 0 bases, with 6 bases between. Germline-derived CDR1 and CDR2 are SNHLY and FYNNEI. This CDR3 has 14 residues. The CDR3 sequence is CASSDSYSNQPQHF. For the CDR3, the DNA is TGTGCCAGCAGTGACAGTTATAGCAATCAGCCCCAGCATTTT.

This chain uses TRBV5-5 with TRBJ1-5; TRBD1 might be the D (6 bases). V was pared by 3 bases and J by 2 bases, with 12 bases between. The CDR3 contains 15 residues. Per the germline V gene, CDR1 is SGHKS and CDR2 is YYEKEE (reference sequence). The CDR3 nucleotides read TGTGCCAGCAGCTGGGGGTCAGGGGGCAATCAGCCCCAGCATTTT. This gives the protein CASSWGSGGNQPQHF.

This clone was seen a handful of times. This chain connects TRBV28 to TRBJ1-6, with D possibly TRBD1 on 5 matching bases. The germline V gene has CDR1 MDHEN and CDR2 SYDVKM. The CDR3 extends over 16 amino acids. V shed 4 bases and J shed 7 bases, with 17 bases lying between them. The CDR3: CASSSPAGTINSPLHF. The CDR3 DNA reads TGTGCCAGCAGTTCCCCCGCGGGGACTATCAATTCACCCCTCCACTTT. Full variable domain (rest looked up from reference TRBV28 and TRBJ1-6): DVKVTQSSRYLVKRTGEKVFLECVQDMDHENMFWYRQDPGLGLRLIYFSYDVKMKEKGDIPEGYSVSREKKERFSLILESASTNQTSMYLCASSSPAGTINSPLHFGNGTRLTVT.

The J gene is TRBJ2-7, the V gene TRBV4-1; D is possibly TRBD2 (6 bases). This CDR3 is built from 13 residues. The germline CDR1 and CDR2 sequences are MGHRA and YSYEKL. V was pared by 3 bases and J by 1 base, with 7 bases between. CDR3 coding DNA: TGCGCCAGCAGCCACGGGGGATCCTACGAGCAGTACTTC. Residues: CASSHGGSYEQYF.

The chain carries TRBV19 and TRBJ1-5; D is unresolved. Trimming cost V 3 bases and J 1 base, with 13 bases left between them. In germline, CDR1 is LNHDA, CDR2 SQIVND (reference sequence). The CDR3 runs to 16 residues. The CDR3 DNA reads as TGTGCCAGTAGTATGTTTGGCCTCGGGAGCAATCAGCCCCAGCATTTT. This gives the protein CASSMFGLGSNQPQHF.

The gene calls are TRBV5-6 and TRBJ1-2, with 8 bases aligning to TRBD1. The length of the CDR3 is 15 residues. Germline CDR1 SGHDT, CDR2 YYEEEE. Trimming took 7 bases from V and 2 from J; bases not matched to a gene: 10. The CDR3 DNA reads as TGTGCCAGCTGCCTGGGGGACAGGCCCAACTATGGCTACACCTTC. Protein: CASCLGDRPNYGYTF.

The CDR3 spells CASSVGHDGEKLFF. CDR3 bases: TGTGCCAGCAGCGTAGGACACGACGGCGAAAAACTGTTTTTT. V gene TRBV9 combines with J gene TRBJ1-4, with D uncertain. V gave up 0 bases and J gave up 8 bases, with 11 bases separating them. The CDR3 sequence is 14 residues long. Germline V lookup: CDR1 SGDLS, CDR2 YYNGEE.

The CDR3 DNA is TGTGCCAGCAGTTACTCGAACAGACAGGGAATCGATACGCAGTATTTT. As protein: CASSYSNRQGIDTQYF. The chain recombines TRBV6-5 with TRBJ2-3, with TRBD1 matching over 7 bases. After removal of 0 bases from V and 6 bases from J, the junction contained 9 bases not matched to a gene. Germline CDR1 and CDR2: MNHEY and SVGAGI. This CDR3 is built from 16 residues.

This chain joins TRBV18 and TRBJ1-6, with TRBD1 matching 10 bases. J lost 7 bases, V lost 3 bases, and 15 bases had no gene match. CDR1 KGHSH and CDR2 LQKENI come from the germline V gene. This CDR3 has 19 amino acids. CDR3 region: CASSPAGTGVLRGNSPLHF. CDR3 nucleotide sequence: TGTGCCAGCTCACCGGCCGGGACAGGGGTGCTCAGGGGGAATTCACCCCTCCACTTT.

The genes are TRBV7-6 and TRBJ2-1, with a possible D match to TRBD1 (6 bases). The V gene lost 5 bases and the J gene lost 8 bases, with 16 bases spanning the gap. Germline V gene sequence: CDR1 SGHVS, CDR2 FNYEAQ. The CDR3 loop spans 14 amino acids. DNA of the CDR3: TGTGCCAGCAGCCGGGACACCGCTCGGGATGAGCAGTTCTTC. Amino acid sequence: CASSRDTARDEQFF.

This CDR3 is CASRAGGNTEAFF. The CDR3 DNA reads TGTGCCAGCAGGGCAGGGGGGAACACTGAAGCTTTCTTT. The chain recombines TRBV11-3 with TRBJ1-1; 7 bases are a match to TRBD1. V was pared by 6 bases and J by 1 base, with 2 bases of the junction left unmatched. This CDR3 spans 13 amino acids. Germline lookup yields CDR1 SGHNT and CDR2 YENEEA.

This clone was found a few times. The rearrangement uses TRBV9 and TRBJ2-5, with D perhaps matching TRBD1 (7 bases). CDR3 size: 14 residues. V lost 4 bases to trimming and J lost 1 base, with 11 bases between them. Germline CDR1 reads SGDLS; CDR2 reads YYNGEE. This CDR3 reads CASSPRGAQETQYF. For the CDR3, the DNA is TGTGCCAGCAGCCCCAGGGGGGCCCAAGAGACCCAGTACTTC.

The chain links TRBV7-2 to TRBJ2-3; D unresolved. The CDR3 is made up of 14 amino acids. With 2 bases removed from V and 0 bases from J, the gap between germline ends came to 6 bases. Germline assignment: CDR1 SGHTA and CDR2 FQGNSA. This CDR3 reads CASSLLTSTDTQYF. The CDR3 coding sequence is TGTGCCAGCAGCTTATTAACTAGCACAGATACGCAGTATTTT.

The V call is TRBV7-9, the J call TRBJ2-6; the match to TRBD1 covers 7 bases. The length of the CDR3 is 16 residues. J lost 0 bases, V lost 5 bases, and 4 bases had no gene match. Per germline, CDR1 SEHNR and CDR2 FQNEAQ (reference sequence). The CDR3 DNA is TGTGCCAGCAGCCCGGGACAGTTCTCTGGGGCCAACGTCCTGACTTTC. It specifies CASSPGQFSGANVLTF.

The chain is built from TRBV7-2 and TRBJ1-4; D not certain. The germline CDR1 and CDR2 sequences are SGHTA and FQGNSA. V lost 4 bases to trimming and J lost 0 bases, with 3 bases between them. This CDR3 has 13 residues. The CDR3 nucleotides are TGTGCCAGCAGCTCCTCAACTAATGAAAAACTGTTTTTT. This encodes CASSSSTNEKLFF.